The sequence of this TCR beta chain was determined in a study of a mutant IDH1 vaccine in newly diagnosed glioma. In the study overall: Males made up about 62% and females roughly 40% of treated patients, whose mean age was roughly 40 years. Earlier care involved radiotherapy, temozolomide, or both, and the majority received both.

Produced via immunoSEQ multiplex PCR; TCRdb's table is partial and in-frame only. The repertoire has approximately 27,000 clones, roughly 90% of them found once; the top ten carry around 18%. Details on this clone: Antigen: not known.

Noted time point: week 5, during vaccination. All doses held 300 ug of mutant IDH1 20-mer peptide, with topical imiquimod. Germline values: CDR1 SGHTA, CDR2 FQGNSA. The CDR3 sequence is 18 residues long. The ends were cut back, 6 bases at V and 2 bases at J, with 26 bases in the middle. The receptor was isolated from a man aged 18 to 29 with glioma. This specimen consisted of PBMCs, obtained from a glioma patient whose treatment included an IDH1 peptide vaccine. This sequence joins TRBV7-2 and TRBJ2-7; weak D call: TRBD2 (6 bases). This CDR3 is CASSRNPPRGGNAYEQYF. The CDR3 nucleotides read TGTGCCAGCAGTCGAAATCCCCCAAGGGGCGGGAACGCCTACGAGCAGTACTTC.